The rows below give T cell receptor beta chains drawn from one sample of a study of graft-versus-host responses after intestinal transplantation. These receptors have no identified antigens. Profiled with immunoSEQ multiplex PCR; TCRdb holds only in-frame clones, not every one. Found here are around 100,000 clones, about 88% of them singletons; the top ten hold more than 0.75%. Source: unstimulated CD4+ T cells sorted from spleen or lymph node cells, taken before transplant. These receptors were collected from a human donor who was the organ donor for an intestinal transplant. Both conserved end residues are part of each CDR3. Fields, in order: V gene, D gene, J gene, clone size, CDR3 DNA, CDR3 protein. D genes are given only for firm matches. Part of the rows lack a size; the others show once, few, many or a class for expanded clones.

v_call: TRBV6-1; d_call: .; j_call: TRBJ1-1; clone_size: .; cdr3_nt: TGTGCCAGCAGACAGGGAGGAGGAACTGAAGCTTTCTTT; cdr3_aa: CASRQGGGTEAFF
v_call: TRBV5-1; d_call: TRBD1; j_call: TRBJ1-1; clone_size: once; cdr3_nt: TGCGCCAGCAGCTCACAGGGGGTAAACACTGAAGCTTTCTTT; cdr3_aa: CASSSQGVNTEAFF
v_call: TRBV6-5; d_call: .; j_call: TRBJ1-5; clone_size: .; cdr3_nt: TGTGCCAGCAGTCAGAGCTACAGTCAGCCCCAGCATTTT; cdr3_aa: CASSQSYSQPQHF
v_call: TRBV6-5; d_call: TRBD1; j_call: TRBJ1-1; clone_size: once; cdr3_nt: TGTGCCAGCAGTTACGAGCTGGGACAGTCGCTCGCTTTCTTT; cdr3_aa: CASSYELGQSLAFF
v_call: TRBV5-5; d_call: .; j_call: TRBJ1-5; clone_size: once; cdr3_nt: TGTGCCAGCAGCTTGGGGGGGAGACAGCCCCAGCATTTT; cdr3_aa: CASSLGGRQPQHF
v_call: TRBV25-1; d_call: .; j_call: TRBJ1-4; clone_size: .; cdr3_nt: TGTGCCAGCAGTGAATTCCGGGGTGGTGAAAAACTGTTTTTT; cdr3_aa: CASSEFRGGEKLFF
v_call: TRBV6-1; d_call: .; j_call: TRBJ1-1; clone_size: .; cdr3_nt: TGTGCCAGCAGTGAGGCAGGGAGGTCGGACACTGAAGCTTTCTTT; cdr3_aa: CASSEAGRSDTEAFF
v_call: TRBV7-8; d_call: .; j_call: TRBJ1-5; clone_size: .; cdr3_nt: TGTGCCAGCAGCTTAGGAGCCGGGGGCGGCAATCAGCCCCAGCATTTT; cdr3_aa: CASSLGAGGGNQPQHF
v_call: TRBV2; d_call: .; j_call: TRBJ1-4; clone_size: .; cdr3_nt: TGTGCCAGCAGTTACCAGGGAGAAAAACTGTTTTTT; cdr3_aa: CASSYQGEKLFF
v_call: TRBV30; d_call: .; j_call: TRBJ1-1; clone_size: .; cdr3_nt: TGTGCCTGGAGTAGGGACTTTGGATGGGGGAACACTGAAGCTTTCTTT; cdr3_aa: CAWSRDFGWGNTEAFF
v_call: TRBV10-3; d_call: .; j_call: TRBJ2-1; clone_size: .; cdr3_nt: TGTGCCATCAGTGGAAAACTGGCGGGCGGAGAATACAATGAGCAGTTCTTC; cdr3_aa: CAISGKLAGGEYNEQFF
v_call: TRBV5-6; d_call: .; j_call: TRBJ1-2; clone_size: .; cdr3_nt: TGTGCCAGCAGCTTTGGGAAAGGAGGCTACACCTTC; cdr3_aa: CASSFGKGGYTF
v_call: TRBV5-1; d_call: .; j_call: TRBJ1-2; clone_size: .; cdr3_nt: TGCGCCAGCAGCTTGGAGCCGATATTTAGGAACAGTGGAGGCTATGGCTACACCTTC; cdr3_aa: CASSLEPIFRNSGGYGYTF
v_call: TRBV18; d_call: TRBD1; j_call: TRBJ1-5; clone_size: .; cdr3_nt: TGTGCCAGCTCACCACCGATCGGGGACAGAAATCAGCCCCAGCATTTT; cdr3_aa: CASSPPIGDRNQPQHF
v_call: TRBV6-5; d_call: TRBD2; j_call: TRBJ2-1; clone_size: .; cdr3_nt: TGTGCCAGCAGTAAGGGACTACTCGAGCAGTTCTTC; cdr3_aa: CASSKGLLEQFF
v_call: TRBV4-2; d_call: .; j_call: TRBJ2-7; clone_size: .; cdr3_nt: TGTGCCAGCAGCCAAGGCACCCCCGGGAGCCCTTTCTACGAGCAGTACTTC; cdr3_aa: CASSQGTPGSPFYEQYF
v_call: TRBV28; d_call: TRBD2; j_call: TRBJ2-6; clone_size: .; cdr3_nt: TGTGCCAGCAGTTTCTATCCCGGTAGCGGGGGGGCCAACGTCCTGACTTTC; cdr3_aa: CASSFYPGSGGANVLTF
v_call: TRBV7-3; d_call: .; j_call: TRBJ2-2; clone_size: .; cdr3_nt: TGTGCCAGCAGCCCCGGGGCGGTAACCGGGGAGCTGTTTTTT; cdr3_aa: CASSPGAVTGELFF